A selection of T cell receptor beta chains follows, all from one sample in a study of T cells in Graves' hyperthyroidism and ophthalmopathy. One entry per CDR3 protein results from TCRdb running MiXCR on the multiplex PCR reads. The data contain around 700,000 distinct CDR3 sequences, about 19% of them singletons. Sample: blood. The receptors were gathered from a woman aged 50 to 65 with Graves' hyperthyroidism that later progressed to Graves' ophthalmopathy. Both conserved end residues are part of each CDR3. Each record gives: J gene, clone size, D gene, V gene, CDR3 DNA, CDR3 protein. A D gene is named only where the DNA matches it firmly. Some rows have no size entry. The others give once, few or many, or a class for an expanded clone.

TRBJ2-7,.,.,TRBV20-1,TGCAGTGCTAGAGAGGCCGGGGTGGGGCAGTACTTC,CSAREAGVGQYF
TRBJ2-7,many,.,TRBV7-9,TGTGCCAGCAGCTCCCGACAGAAACTCTACGAGCAGTACTTC,CASSSRQKLYEQYF
TRBJ2-7,.,TRBD1,TRBV20-1,TGCAGTGCTCCCCACCGGGACAGGGTTTACGAGCAGTACTTC,CSAPHRDRVYEQYF
TRBJ1-2,few,.,TRBV29-1,TGCAGCGTTGAAGAACAGGGCTATGGCTACACCTTC,CSVEEQGYGYTF
TRBJ2-3,.,TRBD1,TRBV14,TGTGCCAGCAGCCAACTCCCCCAGACAGGGCTCGCAGATACGCAGTATTTT,CASSQLPQTGLADTQYF
TRBJ2-7,few,.,TRBV4-1,TGCGCCAGCAGCCAAGATCAGCAAGAGGAGGGGTACACCTACGAGCAGTACTTC,CASSQDQQEEGYTYEQYF
TRBJ1-1,many,.,TRBV11-2,TGTGCCAGCAGCTTTTGGTCCTTGACAACCCGCCCGGGGGAAGCTTTCTTT,CASSFWSLTTRPGEAFF
TRBJ1-1,many,TRBD1,TRBV30,TGTGCCTGGAGTCTCGACAGGGTAGTCCCTGAAGCTTTCTTT,CAWSLDRVVPEAFF
TRBJ2-7,.,.,TRBV6-9,TGTGCCAGCAGTTGGGGCGGAGACTCCTACGAGCAGTACTTC,CASSWGGDSYEQYF
TRBJ1-1,few,.,TRBV19,TGTGCCAGTAGGCTTGGATGGGCGGCTTTCTTT,CASRLGWAAFF
TRBJ2-4,.,.,TRBV9,TGTGCCAGCAACCCACAGGGTTGGGGAAACATTCAGTACTTC,CASNPQGWGNIQYF
TRBJ1-2,few,.,TRBV4-2,TGTGCCAGCAGCCAAGTCCGTGTCACGGGGCGCGACTATGGCTACACCTTC,CASSQVRVTGRDYGYTF
TRBJ2-1,few,.,TRBV14,TGTGCCAGCAGCCAAATAGACAGTTACAATGAGCAGTTCTTC,CASSQIDSYNEQFF
TRBJ2-7,few,TRBD1,TRBV7-6,TGTGCCAGCAGCTACCGGGACAGCCTTCAAGAGCAGTACTTC,CASSYRDSLQEQYF
TRBJ2-2,many,TRBD1,TRBV19,TGTGCCAGTAGTGTTACCGGGACAGAGAACACCGGGGAGCTGTTTTTT,CASSVTGTENTGELFF
TRBJ2-1,many,.,TRBV18,TGTGCCAGCTCCACTCGGACCCACTACAATGAGCAGTTCTTC,CASSTRTHYNEQFF
TRBJ1-3,few,.,TRBV20-1,TGCAGTGCTAGAGATTGGGGGACGGACTCTGGAAACACCATATATTTT,CSARDWGTDSGNTIYF
TRBJ2-3,.,.,TRBV19,TGTGCCAGTAGTACAGGGGGGGCCGAGGCAGATACGCAGTATTTT,CASSTGGAEADTQYF
TRBJ1-5,.,.,TRBV10-3,TGTGCCATCAGTGAAGGGGCAGCGGGTCAGCCCCAGCATTTT,CAISEGAAGQPQHF
TRBJ1-3,.,.,TRBV7-8,TGTGCCAGCAGCTCCCACAGGGCTACTGGAAACACCATATATTTT,CASSSHRATGNTIYF
TRBJ1-2,few,TRBD1,TRBV30,TGTGCCTGGTCCCGGGACAGGGGGTATGGCTACACCTTC,CAWSRDRGYGYTF
TRBJ1-1,once,.,TRBV19,TGTGCCAGTAGTGCCTCAGGGATTGAAGCTTTCTTT,CASSASGIEAFF
TRBJ2-2,many,TRBD2,TRBV11-1,TGTGCCAGCAGCTCCGGGCCGGGGAGGGCCGGGGAGCTGTTTTTT,CASSSGPGRAGELFF
TRBJ1-1,few,.,TRBV12-3/TRBV12-4,TGTGCCAGCAACCAGGACATGGGCACTGAAGCTTTCTTT,CASNQDMGTEAFF
TRBJ2-5,few,.,TRBV4-1,TGCGCCAGCAGCCTCTTAACCATCCAAGAGACCCAGTACTTC,CASSLLTIQETQYF
TRBJ1-5,few,.,TRBV12-3/TRBV12-4,TGTGCCAGCAGTTTTAACAGCAATAGCAATCAGCCCCAGCATTTT,CASSFNSNSNQPQHF
TRBJ1-1,few,TRBD1,TRBV7-6,TGTGCCAGCAGCTTCAACACAGGGGCCATAACTGAAGCTTTCTTT,CASSFNTGAITEAFF
TRBJ1-1,.,.,TRBV6-1,TGTGCCAGCAGTGAAGCGGAGGGGGAGACTGAAGCTTTCTTT,CASSEAEGETEAFF
TRBJ1-2,.,TRBD1,TRBV15,TGTGCCACCAGCCGGGACAGACTAAACCCCTATGGCTACACCTTC,CATSRDRLNPYGYTF
TRBJ1-1,.,.,TRBV10-1,TGCGCCAGCAGTGAGTCTTGGGAGAACACTGAAGCTTTCTTT,CASSESWENTEAFF
TRBJ1-1,many,.,TRBV6-1,TGTGCCAGCAGACTTAGTGACGGAGGGGACACTGAAGCTTTCTTT,CASRLSDGGDTEAFF
TRBJ1-6,many,TRBD1,TRBV12-3/TRBV12-4,TGTGCCAGCAGTGTGCAGGGGGCAGGGTCACCCCTCCACTTT,CASSVQGAGSPLHF
TRBJ1-2,.,.,TRBV29-1,TGCAGCGTGTCAGGGACTAACTATGGCTACACCTTC,CSVSGTNYGYTF
TRBJ2-7,many,TRBD1,TRBV7-9,TGTGCCAGCAGCCCAAAGGACAGGGGATACTACGAGCAGTACTTC,CASSPKDRGYYEQYF
TRBJ2-1,.,.,TRBV5-1,TGCGCCAGCAGCTTGGCCGGGCATGAGCAGTTCTTC,CASSLAGHEQFF
TRBJ1-2,many,.,TRBV12-3/TRBV12-4,TGTGCCAGCAGTGAAGTCCAAAACTATGGCTACACCTTC,CASSEVQNYGYTF
TRBJ1-1,.,TRBD1,TRBV7-6,TGTGCCAGCCCTCATTTTACGAGACAGGGTAACACTGAAGCTTTCTTT,CASPHFTRQGNTEAFF
TRBJ2-3,few,TRBD2,TRBV15,TGTGCCACCAGCAGAGCGGGACTAGCGGGGGCATTTGGTACGCAGTATTTT,CATSRAGLAGAFGTQYF
TRBJ1-5,.,.,TRBV6-1,TGTGCCAGCAGTGACGTGGGGATAAGCAATCAGCCCCAGCATTTT,CASSDVGISNQPQHF
TRBJ1-1,many,.,TRBV2,TGTGCCAGCAGTGTCTTCGCAGGGATGGCTGAAGCTTTCTTT,CASSVFAGMAEAFF
TRBJ1-2,.,TRBD1,TRBV29-1,TGCAGCGCCGGGACAGGGAATTATCATGGCTACACCTTC,CSAGTGNYHGYTF
TRBJ2-1,.,.,TRBV6-1,TGTGCCAGCAGTAAGAACCGGGACAAGGCATACAATGAGCAGTTCTTC,CASSKNRDKAYNEQFF